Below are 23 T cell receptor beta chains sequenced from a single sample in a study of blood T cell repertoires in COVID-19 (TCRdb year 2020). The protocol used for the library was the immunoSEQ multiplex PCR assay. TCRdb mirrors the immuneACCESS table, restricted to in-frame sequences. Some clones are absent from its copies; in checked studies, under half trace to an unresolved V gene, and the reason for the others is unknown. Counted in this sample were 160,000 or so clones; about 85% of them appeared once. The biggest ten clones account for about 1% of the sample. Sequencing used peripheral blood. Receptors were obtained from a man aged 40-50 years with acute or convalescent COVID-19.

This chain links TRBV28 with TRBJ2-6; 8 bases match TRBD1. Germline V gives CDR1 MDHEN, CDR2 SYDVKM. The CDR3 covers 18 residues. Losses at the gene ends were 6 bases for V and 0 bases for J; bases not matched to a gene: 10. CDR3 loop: CASSTRQGKVSGANVLTF. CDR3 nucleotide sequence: TGTGCCAGCAGCACCCGACAGGGGAAGGTCTCTGGGGCCAACGTCCTGACTTTC.

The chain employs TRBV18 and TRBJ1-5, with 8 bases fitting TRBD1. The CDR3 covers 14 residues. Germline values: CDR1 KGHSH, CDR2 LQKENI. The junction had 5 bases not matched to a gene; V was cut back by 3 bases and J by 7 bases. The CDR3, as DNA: TGTGCCAGCTCACCGACAGGGGCCTTCCAGCCCCAGCATTTT. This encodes CASSPTGAFQPQHF.

The CDR3 loop reads CASSPPGRGYEQYF. CDR3 nucleotides: TGTGCCAGCTCACCACCGGGGAGGGGCTACGAGCAGTACTTC. V gene TRBV18 combines with J gene TRBJ2-7; TRBD2 matches 7 bases. Germline CDR1 reads KGHSH; CDR2 reads LQKENI. The junction had 2 bases not matched to a gene; V was cut back by 0 bases and J by 3 bases. The CDR3 has 14 amino acids.

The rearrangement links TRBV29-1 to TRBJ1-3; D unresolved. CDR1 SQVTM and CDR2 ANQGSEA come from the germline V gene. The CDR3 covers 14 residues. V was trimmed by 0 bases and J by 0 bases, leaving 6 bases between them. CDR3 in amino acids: CSVEEQLSGNTIYF. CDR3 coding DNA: TGCAGCGTTGAAGAACAGCTCTCTGGAAACACCATATATTTT.

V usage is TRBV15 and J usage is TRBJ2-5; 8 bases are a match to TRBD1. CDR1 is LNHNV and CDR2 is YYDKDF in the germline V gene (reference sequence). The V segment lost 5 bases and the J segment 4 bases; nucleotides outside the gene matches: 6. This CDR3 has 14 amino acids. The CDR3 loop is CATSRGQVPETQYF. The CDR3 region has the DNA TGTGCCACCAGCCGGGGACAGGTCCCAGAGACCCAGTACTTC.

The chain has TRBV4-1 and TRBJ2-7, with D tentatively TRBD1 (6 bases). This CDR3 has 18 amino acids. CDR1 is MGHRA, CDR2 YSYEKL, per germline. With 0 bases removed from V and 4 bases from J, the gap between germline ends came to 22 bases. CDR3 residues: CASSQEGWTEHRAYEQYF. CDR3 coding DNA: TGCGCCAGCAGCCAAGAAGGGTGGACAGAACACAGGGCATACGAGCAGTACTTC.

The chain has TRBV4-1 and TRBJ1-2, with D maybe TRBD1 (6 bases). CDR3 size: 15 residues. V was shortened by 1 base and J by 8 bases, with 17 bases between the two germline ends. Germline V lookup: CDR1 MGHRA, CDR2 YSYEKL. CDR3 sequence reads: CASSQVRQVGEGYTF. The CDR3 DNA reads TGCGCCAGCAGCCAAGTAAGACAGGTTGGAGAAGGCTACACCTTC.

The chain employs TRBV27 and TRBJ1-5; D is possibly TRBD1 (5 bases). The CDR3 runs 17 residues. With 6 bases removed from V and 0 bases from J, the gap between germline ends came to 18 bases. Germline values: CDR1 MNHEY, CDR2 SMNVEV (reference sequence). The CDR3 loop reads CASRTGGAGRSNQPQHF. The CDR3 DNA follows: TGTGCCAGCAGGACGGGAGGGGCAGGTCGTAGCAATCAGCCCCAGCATTTT.

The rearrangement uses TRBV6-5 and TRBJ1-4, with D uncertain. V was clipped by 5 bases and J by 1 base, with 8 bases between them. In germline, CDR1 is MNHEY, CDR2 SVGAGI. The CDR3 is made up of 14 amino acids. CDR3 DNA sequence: TGTGCCAGCAGTATTGACTTAACTAATGAAAAACTGTTTTTT. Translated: CASSIDLTNEKLFF.

CDR3 DNA: TGTGCCACCAGCAGAGAAGAAGGGGCTAGCACAGATACGCAGTATTTT. Its translation is CATSREEGASTDTQYF. The chain joins TRBV15 to TRBJ2-3; D is possibly TRBD1 (5 bases). V gave up 0 bases and J gave up 0 bases, with 10 bases separating them. Germline CDR1 and CDR2: LNHNV and YYDKDF (reference sequence). The CDR3 covers 16 residues.

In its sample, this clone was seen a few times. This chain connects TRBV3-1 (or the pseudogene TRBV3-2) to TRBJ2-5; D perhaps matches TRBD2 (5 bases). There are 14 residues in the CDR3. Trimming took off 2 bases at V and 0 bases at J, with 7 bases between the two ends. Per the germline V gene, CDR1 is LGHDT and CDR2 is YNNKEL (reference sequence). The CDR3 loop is CASSQIAYQETQYF. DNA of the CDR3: TGTGCCAGCAGCCAAATAGCGTACCAAGAGACCCAGTACTTC.

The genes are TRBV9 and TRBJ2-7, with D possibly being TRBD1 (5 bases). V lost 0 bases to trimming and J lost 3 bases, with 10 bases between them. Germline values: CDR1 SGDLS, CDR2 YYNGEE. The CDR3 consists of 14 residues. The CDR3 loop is CASSVAGSGYEQYF. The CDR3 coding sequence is TGTGCCAGCAGCGTAGCAGGGTCTGGCTACGAGCAGTACTTC.

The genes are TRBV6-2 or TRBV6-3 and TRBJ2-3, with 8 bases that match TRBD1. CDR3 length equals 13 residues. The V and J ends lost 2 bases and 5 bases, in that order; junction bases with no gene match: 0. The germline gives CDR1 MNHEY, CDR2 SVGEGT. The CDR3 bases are TGTGCCAGCAGTTACGACAGGGGAGATACGCAGTATTTT. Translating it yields CASSYDRGDTQYF.

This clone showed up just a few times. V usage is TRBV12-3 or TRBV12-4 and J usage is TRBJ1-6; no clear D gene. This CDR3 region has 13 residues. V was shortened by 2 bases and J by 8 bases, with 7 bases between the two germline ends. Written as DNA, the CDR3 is TGTGCCAGCAGTTTACGAGATGATTCACCCCTCCACTTT. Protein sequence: CASSLRDDSPLHF.

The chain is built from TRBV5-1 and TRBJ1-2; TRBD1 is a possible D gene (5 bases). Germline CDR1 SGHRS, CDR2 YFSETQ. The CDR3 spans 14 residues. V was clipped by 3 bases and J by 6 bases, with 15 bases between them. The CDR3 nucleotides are TGCGCCAGCAGCTGGCAGGGCAGATCAGATGGCTACACCTTC. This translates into CASSWQGRSDGYTF.

CDR3 region: CASSQDQRGKFF. The CDR3 coding sequence is TGTGCCAGCAGCCAAGACCAGCGGGGGAAGTTCTTC. The chain has TRBV3-1 (or the pseudogene TRBV3-2) and TRBJ2-1; the match to TRBD2 covers 8 bases. The V gene's germline CDR1 is LGHDT and CDR2 YNNKEL (reference sequence). The junction had 3 bases not matched to a gene; V was cut back by 0 bases and J by 14 bases. CDR3 length: 12 residues.

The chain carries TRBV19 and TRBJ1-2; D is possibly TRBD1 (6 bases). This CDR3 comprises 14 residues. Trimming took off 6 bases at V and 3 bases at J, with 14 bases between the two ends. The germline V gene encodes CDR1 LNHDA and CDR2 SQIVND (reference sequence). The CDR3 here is CASSLLAGDYGYTF. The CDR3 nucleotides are TGTGCCAGTAGCCTATTAGCAGGGGACTATGGCTACACCTTC.

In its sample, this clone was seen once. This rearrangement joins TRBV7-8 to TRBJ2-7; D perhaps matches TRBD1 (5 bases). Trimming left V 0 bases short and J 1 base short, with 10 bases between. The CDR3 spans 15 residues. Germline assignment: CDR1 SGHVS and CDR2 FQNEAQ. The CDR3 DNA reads TGTGCCAGCAGCTTAGCGGGCCAGGGTTCCTACGAGCAGTACTTC. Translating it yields CASSLAGQGSYEQYF. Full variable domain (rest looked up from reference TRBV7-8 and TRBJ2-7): GAGVSQSPRYKVAKRGQDVALRCDPISGHVSLFWYQQALGQGPEFLTYFQNEAQLDKSGLPSDRFFAERPEGSVSTLKIQRTQQEDSAVYLCASSLAGQGSYEQYFGPGTRLTVT.

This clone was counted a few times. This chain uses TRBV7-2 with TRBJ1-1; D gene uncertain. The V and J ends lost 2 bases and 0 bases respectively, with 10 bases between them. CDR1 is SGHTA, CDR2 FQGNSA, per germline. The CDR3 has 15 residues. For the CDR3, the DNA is TGTGCCAGCAGCTTATGGGCAGGAATGAACACTGAAGCTTTCTTT. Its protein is CASSLWAGMNTEAFF.

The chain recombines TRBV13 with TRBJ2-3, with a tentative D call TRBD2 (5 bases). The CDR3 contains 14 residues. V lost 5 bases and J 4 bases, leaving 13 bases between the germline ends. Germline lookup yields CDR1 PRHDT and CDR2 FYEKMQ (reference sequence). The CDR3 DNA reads TGTGCCAGCAGCCCCCCCACTAGGGCAGATACGCAGTATTTT. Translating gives CASSPPTRADTQYF. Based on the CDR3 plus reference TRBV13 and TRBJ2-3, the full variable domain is AAGVIQSPRHLIKEKRETATLKCYPIPRHDTVYWYQQGPGQDPQFLISFYEKMQSDKGSIPDRFSAQQFSDYHSELNMSSLELGDSALYFCASSPPTRADTQYFGPGTRLTVL.

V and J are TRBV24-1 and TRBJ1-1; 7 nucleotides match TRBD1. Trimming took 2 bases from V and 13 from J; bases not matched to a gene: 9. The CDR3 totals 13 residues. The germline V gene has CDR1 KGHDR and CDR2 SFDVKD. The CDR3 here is CATSDSPGGRVFF. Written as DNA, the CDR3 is TGTGCCACCAGTGATTCCCCAGGGGGGCGTGTTTTCTTT.

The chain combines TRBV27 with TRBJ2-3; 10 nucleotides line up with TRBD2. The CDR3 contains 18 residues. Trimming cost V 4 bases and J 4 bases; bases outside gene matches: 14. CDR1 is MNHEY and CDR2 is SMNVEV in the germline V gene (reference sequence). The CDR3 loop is CASSYKASGGPQADTQYF. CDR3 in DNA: TGTGCCAGCAGTTATAAGGCTAGCGGGGGTCCACAGGCAGATACGCAGTATTTT.

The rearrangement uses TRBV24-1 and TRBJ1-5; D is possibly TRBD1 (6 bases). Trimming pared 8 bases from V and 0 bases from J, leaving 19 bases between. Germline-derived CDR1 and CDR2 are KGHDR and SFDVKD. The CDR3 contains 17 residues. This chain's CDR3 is CATTKTGFNGSNQPQHF. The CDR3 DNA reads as TGTGCCACCACCAAGACAGGATTCAATGGTAGCAATCAGCCCCAGCATTTT.